Listed below are T cell receptor beta chains from one sample, sequenced in a study of Ad26.COV2.S vaccination and SARS-CoV-2 variants. The repertoire was sequenced with immunoSEQ multiplex PCR; TCRdb's copy has only in-frame clones and lacks some. Here the sample spans a few hundred thousand clones, around 87% being singletons. The specimen comprised peripheral blood, sampled in a trial of Ad26.COV2.S vaccine versus placebo. These TCRs come from a person aged 18-65 years who received the Ad26.COV2.S COVID-19 vaccine or a placebo. The CDR3 runs from the conserved cysteine through the conserved F or W. A D gene is named only where the DNA matches it firmly. Size values are once, few and many counts, or a class for expanded clones, and some rows have none.

13	TRBD2	-	TRBJ2-7	TRBV2	CASRWTSQFEQYF	TGTGCCAGCAGATGGACTAGTCAGTTCGAGCAGTACTTC
20	TRBD1	once	TRBJ1-2	TRBV6-2/TRBV6-3	CASSYSLSLLGQGHNYGYTF	TGTGCCAGCAGTTACTCGTTATCCCTCCTCGGACAGGGACATAACTATGGCTACACCTTC
14	TRBD1	-	TRBJ1-5	TRBV23-1	CASIEGQGGQPQHF	TGCGCCAGCATAGAGGGACAGGGGGGTCAGCCCCAGCATTTT
14	TRBD1	-	TRBJ2-7	TRBV5-1	CASRARTGDYEQYF	TGCGCCAGCAGGGCCCGGACAGGGGACTACGAGCAGTACTTC
15	TRBD1	-	TRBJ2-7	TRBV4-3	CASSQDLDRVDEQYF	TGCGCCAGCAGCCAAGACTTGGACAGGGTCGACGAGCAGTACTTC
15	TRBD1	-	TRBJ1-1	TRBV19	CASIPGQGMFTEAFF	TGTGCCAGTATTCCGGGACAGGGCATGTTCACTGAAGCTTTCTTT
15	-	few	TRBJ1-2	TRBV10-3	CAISGGLGYEIGYTF	TGTGCCATCAGTGGGGGCTTGGGTTACGAAATCGGCTACACCTTC
15	TRBD1	-	TRBJ2-4	TRBV5-1	CASSSGQGDVNIQYF	TGCGCCAGCAGCTCGGGACAGGGGGATGTAAACATTCAGTACTTC
13	-	-	TRBJ2-1	TRBV4-2	CASSQDSDDEQFF	TGTGCCAGCAGCCAAGATTCAGACGATGAGCAGTTCTTC
14	-	-	TRBJ1-2	TRBV4-1	CASSQTATNYGYTF	TGCGCCAGCAGCCAAACAGCTACTAACTATGGCTACACCTTC